This T cell receptor beta chain was documented in a study of blood T cell repertoires in COVID-19. Study context: COVID-19 samples, acute and convalescent, were from the United States, Italy and Spain. PBMCs, B-cell-depleted T cells, or T cells were the source of the cDNA or gDNA that made up the material.

Under the authors' procedure: For nucleated cells, counts were estimated from reference gene primer amplification. Assay used: immunoSEQ multiplex PCR; TCRdb lists only in-frame clones, some missing. V, J and clone size were drawn from that table, and D and trimming were deduced from the DNA. In the table there are around 200,000 clones, 70% to 90% of which are singletons. The CDR3 loop spans 16 amino acids. The junction had 11 bases not matched to a gene; V was cut back by 3 bases and J by 5 bases. In germline, CDR1 is MGHDK, CDR2 SYGVNS. The source material was peripheral blood. The sequence came from a man aged 40-50 years with active or convalescent COVID-19. J is TRBJ2-7 and V is TRBV25-1, with 9 bases aligning to TRBD1. CDR3 sequence: CASSDHPDRGRDEQYF. The CDR3 nucleotides read TGTGCCAGCAGTGATCATCCCGACAGGGGGAGGGACGAGCAGTACTTC.